What follows are 26 T cell receptor beta chains derived from one specimen sequenced in a study of identical twins. MiXCR, applied by TCRdb to the 5' RACE reads, yields one record per CDR3 protein. The sample shows some 500,000 distinct CDR3 sequences, 13% to 15% of them seen only once. These records were also assigned to another study, of yellow fever vaccine responses in identical twins.

The source material was CD4+ T cells sorted from blood. These receptors were taken from a young woman in good health.

This clonotype has at least ten counts. J is TRBJ2-1 and V is TRBV12-3 or TRBV12-4; D is perhaps TRBD1 (6 bases). Trimming left V 5 bases short and J 0 bases short, with 14 bases between. The CDR3 has 16 amino acids. CDR3 bases: TGTGCCAGCAGTAACAGAGACAGGAGCTCCTACAATGAGCAGTTCTTC. Protein sequence: CASSNRDRSSYNEQFF.

In this sample, this clonotype turned up many times. V gene TRBV7-2 combines with J gene TRBJ2-3; a weak D match, TRBD1 (6 bases). Trimming took off 0 bases at V and 0 bases at J, with 7 bases between the two ends. The CDR3 loop spans 15 amino acids. The germline gives CDR1 SGHTA, CDR2 FQGNSA. This CDR3 is CASSLAQGSTDTQYF. The CDR3 DNA reads TGTGCCAGCAGCTTAGCTCAGGGGAGCACAGATACGCAGTATTTT.

This chain connects TRBV7-8 to TRBJ2-5; possible D gene TRBD1, 5 bases. Between the trimmed V and J ends, which lost 3 bases and 5 bases, there was a span of 10 bases. Germline V lookup: CDR1 SGHVS, CDR2 FQNEAQ. This CDR3 has 13 residues. The DNA of the CDR3 is TGTGCCAGCAGCTTGGGGCAGCCCGAGACCCAGTACTTC. Its protein is CASSLGQPETQYF.

This clonotype occurred a few times. The chain recombines TRBV2 with TRBJ2-1, with D perhaps matching TRBD2 (5 bases). The CDR3 covers 13 residues. The V and J ends lost 7 bases and 0 bases respectively, with 7 bases between them. Germline CDR1 is SNHLY and CDR2 is FYNNEI. The CDR3 region has the DNA TGTGCCAGCACGGGAAGCTCCTACAATGAGCAGTTCTTC. Protein product: CASTGSSYNEQFF.

This clonotype was recorded at least ten times. The J gene is TRBJ2-7, the V gene TRBV12-3 or TRBV12-4; D gene unclear. This CDR3 comprises 14 residues. The V and J ends lost 6 bases and 4 bases respectively, with 16 bases between them. CDR3 nucleotides: TGTGCCAGCAGCAAACCCGGACGGAAGTACGAGCAGTACTTC. Its translation: CASSKPGRKYEQYF.

This clonotype was counted ten times or more. This chain joins TRBV7-3 and TRBJ2-1; TRBD1 matches 11 bases. Germline V gene sequence: CDR1 SGHTA, CDR2 FQGTGA. CDR3 length: 15 residues. V was pared by 6 bases and J by 3 bases, with 4 bases of the junction left unmatched. The CDR3 nucleotides are TGTGCCAGCAGTAGGGGGACAGGGGGCTACAATGAGCAGTTCTTC. Its translation: CASSRGTGGYNEQFF.

The genes are TRBV4-3 and TRBJ2-5; 10 bases are a match to TRBD1. The CDR3 loop spans 17 amino acids. The germline V gene has CDR1 LGHNA and CDR2 YSLEER. Unmatched junction bases numbered 9, after V lost 1 base and J lost 4 bases. CDR3: CASSQVPRTGGRETQYF. CDR3 sequence (DNA): TGCGCCAGCAGCCAAGTGCCCCGGACAGGGGGGAGAGAGACCCAGTACTTC.

This clonotype was detected only a few times. This chain uses TRBV25-1 with TRBJ1-4; D not certain. CDR1 MGHDK and CDR2 SYGVNS come from the germline V gene. This CDR3 region has 13 residues. V lost 3 bases and J 10 bases, leaving 12 bases between the germline ends. The CDR3 loop is CASSDLQFGKLFF. CDR3 DNA sequence: TGTGCCAGCAGTGACTTACAATTTGGAAAACTGTTTTTT.

The CDR3 nucleotides read TGTGCCAGCAGCTTAAGCAGCGGTGGCCCGGAGACCCAGTACTTC. Translated, it gives CASSLSSGGPETQYF. This chain connects TRBV7-3 to TRBJ2-5, with D perhaps TRBD2 (5 bases). There are 15 residues in the CDR3. Germline CDR1 SGHTA, CDR2 FQGTGA. Trimming removed 1 base from V and 5 bases from J, with 14 bases in between. The full variable domain, its missing parts supplied by reference TRBV7-3 and TRBJ2-5, is GAGVSQTPSNKVTEKGKYVELRCDPISGHTALYWYRQSLGQGPEFLIYFQGTGAADDSGLPNDRFFAVRPEGSVSTLKIQRTERGDSAVYLCASSLSSGGPETQYFGPGTRLLVL.

The chain employs TRBV28 and TRBJ2-4, with D perhaps TRBD2 (6 bases). This CDR3 contains 14 residues. The germline V gene encodes CDR1 MDHEN and CDR2 SYDVKM. The V end was cut by 6 bases, the J end by 3 bases, with 12 bases between. This CDR3 reads CASREGRIKNIQYF. In nucleotides, the CDR3 is TGTGCCAGCAGGGAGGGGCGTATCAAAAACATTCAGTACTTC.

V gene TRBV6-4 combines with J gene TRBJ2-5, with 7 bases identical to TRBD1. Germline loops: CDR1 MRHNA, CDR2 SNTAGT. The CDR3 extends over 21 amino acids. V trimming: 0 bases; J trimming: 1 base; junction bases outside the gene matches: 20. The CDR3 is CASSDSKAVTGAVGSQETQYF. CDR3 nucleotide sequence: TGTGCCAGCAGTGACTCGAAGGCAGTAACAGGGGCGGTTGGGTCCCAAGAGACCCAGTACTTC.

This clonotype was detected a few times. The chain links TRBV28 to TRBJ1-5, with 8 bases identical to TRBD1. V shed 2 bases, J shed 0 bases, and the junction held 6 bases outside the gene matches. The CDR3 spans 17 residues. From germline, CDR1 is MDHEN and CDR2 SYDVKM. This chain's CDR3 is CASSLGGTGYSNQPQHF. For the CDR3, the DNA is TGTGCCAGCAGTTTAGGTGGGACAGGATATAGCAATCAGCCCCAGCATTTT.

The sample holds many counts of this clonotype. J is TRBJ2-6 and V is TRBV7-9, with D perhaps matching TRBD1 (5 bases). Germline CDR1 SEHNR, CDR2 FQNEAQ (reference sequence). The CDR3 is 17 amino acids. V was shortened by 10 bases and J by 0 bases, with 19 bases between the two germline ends. CDR3 amino acids: CAKTTDVGVSGANVLTF. Here the CDR3 DNA reads TGTGCCAAAACGACGGACGTAGGGGTCTCTGGGGCCAACGTCCTGACTTTC.

This clonotype was counted at least ten times. The rearrangement links TRBV5-1 to TRBJ1-1; D gene ambiguous. V gave up 6 bases and J gave up 6 bases, with 12 bases separating them. This CDR3 region has 12 residues. Per the germline V gene, CDR1 is SGHRS and CDR2 is YFSETQ. The CDR3 protein is CASTGDWAEAFF. The CDR3 DNA reads as TGCGCCAGCACCGGGGATTGGGCTGAAGCTTTCTTT.

This chain connects TRBV29-1 to TRBJ1-5, with a weak D call TRBD1 (6 bases). V was cut by 4 bases and J by 3 bases, with 13 bases left in between. This CDR3 has 14 residues. Germline V gene lookup returns CDR1 SQVTM and CDR2 ANQGSEA. The CDR3 region has the DNA TGCAGCGTTGGGGGGGGCAGCATCAATCAGCCCCAGCATTTT. This translates into CSVGGGSINQPQHF.

This clonotype was observed a handful of times. CDR3 loop: CATSLGGGYTF. DNA for the CDR3: TGTGCCACCAGTCTCGGGGGAGGCTACACCTTC. This chain links TRBV24-1 with TRBJ1-2, with D perhaps matching TRBD1 (5 bases). Trimming took 6 bases from V and 8 from J, leaving 9 bases between them. The CDR3 length is 11 residues. Germline loops: CDR1 KGHDR, CDR2 SFDVKD.

This chain uses TRBV5-6 with TRBJ2-7; possible D gene TRBD2, 6 bases. V lost 0 bases and J 2 bases, leaving 12 bases between the germline ends. Per the germline V gene, CDR1 is SGHDT and CDR2 is YYEEEE. The CDR3 contains 15 residues. The CDR3 loop is CASSLGTILTYEQYF. DNA of the CDR3: TGTGCCAGCAGCTTGGGGACTATACTGACCTACGAGCAGTACTTC.

This clonotype came up a few times. The V call is TRBV4-2, the J call TRBJ1-1, with D maybe TRBD1 (5 bases). This CDR3 region has 19 residues. Germline CDR1 reads LGHNA; CDR2 reads YNFKEQ. The ends were cut back, 1 base at V and 0 bases at J, with 21 bases in the middle. In nucleotides, the CDR3 is TGTGCCAGCAGCCAAGGGACAACTCGGGGTAGGTCTTTGAACACTGAAGCTTTCTTT. The encoded protein is CASSQGTTRGRSLNTEAFF.

This chain links TRBV28 with TRBJ2-1; D uncertain. V was cut by 10 bases and J by 4 bases, with 14 bases left in between. Germline CDR1 and CDR2: MDHEN and SYDVKM. The CDR3 length is 13 residues. The CDR3 DNA reads as TGTGCCACCGAAGCAAGCGCGTACAATGAGCAGTTCTTC. As protein: CATEASAYNEQFF.

This clonotype has more than one count but fewer than ten. This chain joins TRBV29-1 and TRBJ2-7; D unclear. Germline V CDR1 and CDR2: SQVTM, ANQGSEA. This CDR3 region has 12 residues. V was trimmed by 7 bases and J by 6 bases, leaving 16 bases between them. The CDR3 region has the DNA TGCAGCGCCCTCTCTACCCCCTCCGAGCAGTACTTC. Its protein product is CSALSTPSEQYF.

The chain joins TRBV7-7 to TRBJ2-5, with 8 bases that match TRBD2. Germline loops: CDR1 SSHAT, CDR2 FNYEAQ (reference sequence). The CDR3 consists of 15 residues. CDR3 coding DNA: TGTGCTACCGGGGTGCTCACTAGCGGAGAAGAGACCCAGTACTTC. Encoded protein: CATGVLTSGEETQYF. Variable domain in full (rest from reference TRBV7-7 and TRBJ2-5): GAGVSQSPRYKVTKRGQDVTLRCDPISSHATLYWYQQALGQGPEFLTYFNYEAQPDKSGLPSDRFSAERPEGSISTLTIQRTEQRDSAMYRCATGVLTSGEETQYFGPGTRLLVL.

This clonotype was seen a few times. This chain joins TRBV4-2 and TRBJ2-7, with 8 positions matching TRBD2. The CDR3 extends over 17 amino acids. Germline CDR1 and CDR2: LGHNA and YNFKEQ. V was pared by 0 bases and J by 1 base, with 8 bases of the junction left unmatched. CDR3 nucleotide sequence: TGTGCCAGCAGCCAAGATGGAGGGACTAGGCTATCCTACGAGCAGTACTTC. Its translation: CASSQDGGTRLSYEQYF.

This clonotype appeared many times. The CDR3 DNA follows: TGTGCCAGCAGCGTAGGGGGACTAGCCCCTAGCACAGATACGCAGTATTTT. Its protein product is CASSVGGLAPSTDTQYF. This chain joins TRBV9 and TRBJ2-3, with 9 nucleotides matching TRBD2. Looked up from germline, CDR1 is SGDLS and CDR2 is YYNGEE. This CDR3 is 17 amino acids long. The V gene end was trimmed by 0 bases and the J gene end by 0 bases; junction bases not matched to a gene: 5.

The chain recombines TRBV15 with TRBJ2-3, with D perhaps TRBD2 (6 bases). Germline V CDR1 and CDR2: LNHNV, YYDKDF (reference sequence). The CDR3 has 18 residues. Trimming left V 1 base short and J 2 bases short, with 19 bases between. DNA of the CDR3: TGTGCCACCAGCAGAGCTCCCGGGACTTCCCTCCTCACAGATACGCAGTATTTT. Translated, it gives CATSRAPGTSLLTDTQYF.

There are a few counts of this clonotype. The chain is built from TRBV14 and TRBJ2-2, with D unclear. Germline CDR1 SGHDN, CDR2 FVKESK. Trimming took off 0 bases at V and 3 bases at J, with 11 bases between the two ends. This CDR3 region has 16 residues. The CDR3 here is CASSQDTGSDTGELFF. CDR3 sequence (DNA): TGTGCCAGCAGCCAAGATACCGGTTCGGACACCGGGGAGCTGTTTTTT.

The gene calls are TRBV7-2 and TRBJ2-7; TRBD2 agrees at 9 bases. Germline-derived CDR1 and CDR2 are SGHTA and FQGNSA. The CDR3 totals 15 residues. Trimming at V came to 2 bases and at J to 2 bases, leaving 4 bases not matched to a gene. The CDR3 DNA is TGTGCCAGCAGCTTAATAGCGGGGGCTACCTACGAGCAGTACTTC. It is translated as CASSLIAGATYEQYF.